The clone carrying this T cell receptor (beta chain) has only a few counts. This entry is derived from a study of blood T cell repertoires in COVID-19. Germline CDR1 and CDR2: KGHSH and LQKENI. This CDR3 has 12 residues. V was trimmed by 3 bases and J by 8 bases, leaving 7 bases between them. Profiling relied on immunoSEQ multiplex PCR, and the TCRdb table lists in-frame clones only, not all of them. The sample consists of under 450,000 clones, more than 85% of them appearing once. The origin of this receptor is a woman aged 30 to 39 who had recovered from COVID-19. Sequenced sample: PBMCs or T cells enriched from blood (not recorded which). This sequence joins TRBV18 and TRBJ2-2; tentatively, D is TRBD1 (6 bases). CDR3 loop: CASSPQGGELFF. The CDR3 DNA follows: TGTGCCAGCTCACCCCAGGGGGGGGAGCTGTTTTTT.